Only a few counts were recorded for the clone carrying this TCR beta chain. Its antigen remains unknown. V dropped 3 bases and J dropped 5 bases, with 11 bases sitting between them. In germline, CDR1 is LGHNA, CDR2 YSLEER. This CDR3 is built from 13 residues. These data originate in a study of T-cell memory formation after mild COVID-19. Study-level points and caveats: Detection of some responders pre-infection suggested pre-existing cross-reactive memory T cells participated.

Using constant-segment primers, 5'RACE produced TCR alpha and TCR beta cDNA libraries carrying sample barcodes and UMIs. Using its own MiXCR run on the 5' RACE reads, TCRdb lists one record per CDR3 protein. The sample yields 450,000 to 650,000 distinct CDR3 sequences, roughly 18% seen once. This TCR came from an adult woman who had mild COVID-19 (a few samples of this study predate the infection). Cell type and time point are not known. This chain joins TRBV4-3 and TRBJ2-7; D may match TRBD1 or TRBD2 (6 bases each). Sequencing used PBMCs or a T cell subset sorted from them (not recorded which). CDR3 sequence reads: CASSQVGGHEQYF. For the CDR3, the DNA is TGCGCCAGCAGCCAGGTGGGGGGCCACGAGCAGTACTTC.